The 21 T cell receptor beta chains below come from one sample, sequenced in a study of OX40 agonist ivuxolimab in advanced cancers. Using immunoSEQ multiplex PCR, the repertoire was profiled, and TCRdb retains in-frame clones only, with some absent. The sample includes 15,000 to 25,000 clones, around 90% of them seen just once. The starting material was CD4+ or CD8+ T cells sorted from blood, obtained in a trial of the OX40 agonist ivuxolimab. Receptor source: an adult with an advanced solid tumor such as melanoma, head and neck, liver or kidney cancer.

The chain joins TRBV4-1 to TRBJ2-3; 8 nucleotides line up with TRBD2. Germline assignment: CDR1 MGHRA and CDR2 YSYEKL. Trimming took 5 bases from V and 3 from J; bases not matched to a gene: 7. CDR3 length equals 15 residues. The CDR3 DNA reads TGCGCCAGCAGCGGACCGGGACTAGGTACAGATACGCAGTATTTT. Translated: CASSGPGLGTDTQYF.

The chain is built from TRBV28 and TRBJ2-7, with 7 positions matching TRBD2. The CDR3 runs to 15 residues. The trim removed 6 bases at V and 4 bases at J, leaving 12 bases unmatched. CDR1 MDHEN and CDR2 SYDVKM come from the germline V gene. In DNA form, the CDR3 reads TGTGCCAGCAGCTCTACCGGGACTAATTATTACGAGCAGTACTTC. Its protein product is CASSSTGTNYYEQYF.

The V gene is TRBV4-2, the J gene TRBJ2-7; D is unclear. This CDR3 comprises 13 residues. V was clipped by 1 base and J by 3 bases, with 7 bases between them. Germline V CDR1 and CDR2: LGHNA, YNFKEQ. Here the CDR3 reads CASSQGRFYEQYF. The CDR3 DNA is TGTGCCAGCAGCCAAGGAAGGTTCTACGAGCAGTACTTC.

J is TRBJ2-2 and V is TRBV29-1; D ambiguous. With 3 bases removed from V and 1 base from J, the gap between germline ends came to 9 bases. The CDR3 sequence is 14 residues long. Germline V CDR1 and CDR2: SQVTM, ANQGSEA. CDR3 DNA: TGCAGCGTTGAGGGTCAGAGGAACACCGGGGAGCTGTTTTTT. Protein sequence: CSVEGQRNTGELFF.

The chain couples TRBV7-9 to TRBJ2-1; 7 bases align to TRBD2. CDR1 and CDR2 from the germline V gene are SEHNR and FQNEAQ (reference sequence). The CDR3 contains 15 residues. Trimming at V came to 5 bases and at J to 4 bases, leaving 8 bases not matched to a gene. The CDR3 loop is CASSRTSASYNEQFF. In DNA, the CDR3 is TGTGCCAGCAGCCGAACTAGCGCCTCTTACAATGAGCAGTTCTTC. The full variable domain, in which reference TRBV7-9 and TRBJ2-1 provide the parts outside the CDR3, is DTGVSQNPRHKITKRGQNVTFRCDPISEHNRLYWYRQTLGQGPEFLTYFQNEAQLEKSRLLSDRFSAERPKGSFSTLEIQRTEQGDSAMYLCASSRTSASYNEQFFGPGTRLTVL.

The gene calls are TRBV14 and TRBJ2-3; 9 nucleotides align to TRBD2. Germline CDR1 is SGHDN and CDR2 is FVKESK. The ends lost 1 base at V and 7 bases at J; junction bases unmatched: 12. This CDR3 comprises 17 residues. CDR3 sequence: CASSQGVLLAGRYTQYF. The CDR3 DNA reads TGTGCCAGCAGCCAAGGCGTGTTGCTAGCGGGAAGGTATACGCAGTATTTT.

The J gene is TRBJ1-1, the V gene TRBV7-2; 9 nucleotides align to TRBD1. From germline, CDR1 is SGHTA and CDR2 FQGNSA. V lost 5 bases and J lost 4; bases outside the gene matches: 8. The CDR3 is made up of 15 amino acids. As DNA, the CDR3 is TGTGCCAGCAGCCAGGGGGTGACAGGGGGCACTGAAGCTTTCTTT. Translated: CASSQGVTGGTEAFF.

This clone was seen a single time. The CDR3 DNA follows: TGTGCCAGCAGCGCCGGAGAGGTGAGGGATACGCAGTATTTT. This translates into CASSAGEVRDTQYF. This rearrangement joins TRBV9 to TRBJ2-3; D not resolved. Germline loops: CDR1 SGDLS, CDR2 YYNGEE. V was cut by 3 bases and J by 6 bases, with 14 bases left in between. CDR3 length equals 14 residues.

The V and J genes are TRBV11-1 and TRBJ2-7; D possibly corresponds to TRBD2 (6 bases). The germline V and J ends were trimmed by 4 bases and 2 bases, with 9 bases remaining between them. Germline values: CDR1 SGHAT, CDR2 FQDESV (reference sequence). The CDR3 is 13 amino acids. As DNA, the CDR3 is TGTGCCAGCAGCTGGAGGGCTCCCTACGAGCAGTACTTC. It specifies CASSWRAPYEQYF.

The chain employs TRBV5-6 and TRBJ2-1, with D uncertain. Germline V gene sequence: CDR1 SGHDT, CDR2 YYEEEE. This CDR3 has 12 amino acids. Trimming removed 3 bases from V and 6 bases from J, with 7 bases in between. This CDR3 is CASSSIRNEQFF. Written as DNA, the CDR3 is TGTGCCAGCAGCTCCATACGCAATGAGCAGTTCTTC.

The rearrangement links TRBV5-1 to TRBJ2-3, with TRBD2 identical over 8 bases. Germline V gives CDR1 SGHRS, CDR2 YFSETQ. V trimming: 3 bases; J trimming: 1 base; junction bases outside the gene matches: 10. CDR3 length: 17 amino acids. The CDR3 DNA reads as TGCGCCAGCAGCTCCGCCCCGGTACTAGCGGGCACAGATACGCAGTATTTT. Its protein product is CASSSAPVLAGTDTQYF.

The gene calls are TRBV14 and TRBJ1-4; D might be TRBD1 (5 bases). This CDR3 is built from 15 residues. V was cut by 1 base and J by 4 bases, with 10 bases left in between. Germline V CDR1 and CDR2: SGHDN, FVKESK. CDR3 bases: TGTGCCAGCAGCCAAGTGGGGCGGATTAATGAAAAACTGTTTTTT. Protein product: CASSQVGRINEKLFF.

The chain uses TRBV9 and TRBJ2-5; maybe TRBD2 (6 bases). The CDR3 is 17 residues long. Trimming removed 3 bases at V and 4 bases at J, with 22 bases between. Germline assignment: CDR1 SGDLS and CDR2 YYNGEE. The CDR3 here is CASSEGLPGLGGETQYF. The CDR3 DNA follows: TGTGCCAGCAGCGAGGGACTTCCCGGGTTAGGTGGAGAGACCCAGTACTTC.

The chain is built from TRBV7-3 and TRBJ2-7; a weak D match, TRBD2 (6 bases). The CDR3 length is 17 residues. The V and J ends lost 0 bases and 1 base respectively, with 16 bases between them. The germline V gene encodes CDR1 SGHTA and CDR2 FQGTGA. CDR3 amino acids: CASSLTPVIAESYEQYF. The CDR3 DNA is TGTGCCAGCAGCTTAACCCCGGTGATAGCGGAATCCTACGAGCAGTACTTC.

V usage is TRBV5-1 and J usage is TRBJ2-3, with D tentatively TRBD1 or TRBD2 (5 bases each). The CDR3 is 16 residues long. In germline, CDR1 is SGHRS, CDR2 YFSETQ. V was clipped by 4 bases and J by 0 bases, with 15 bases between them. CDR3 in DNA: TGCGCCAGCAGCAACCCCGGGACGGATAGCACAGATACGCAGTATTTT. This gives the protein CASSNPGTDSTDTQYF. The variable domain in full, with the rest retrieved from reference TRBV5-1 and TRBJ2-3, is KAGVTQTPRYLIKTRGQQVTLSCSPISGHRSVSWYQQTPGQGLQFLFEYFSETQRNKGNFPGRFSGRQFSNSRSEMNVSTLELGDSALYLCASSNPGTDSTDTQYFGPGTRLTVL.

This CDR3 is CASSSPGGSTNTEAFF. In DNA, the CDR3 is TGCGCCAGCAGCTCACCAGGGGGATCGACGAACACTGAAGCTTTCTTT. The chain links TRBV5-1 to TRBJ1-1; 7 bases agree with TRBD1. The junction had 9 bases not matched to a gene; V was cut back by 3 bases and J by 1 base. Germline V gene sequence: CDR1 SGHRS, CDR2 YFSETQ. The CDR3 contains 16 residues. Using reference TRBV5-1 and TRBJ1-1 for the parts outside the CDR3, the full variable domain is KAGVTQTPRYLIKTRGQQVTLSCSPISGHRSVSWYQQTPGQGLQFLFEYFSETQRNKGNFPGRFSGRQFSNSRSEMNVSTLELGDSALYLCASSSPGGSTNTEAFFGQGTRLTVV.

In DNA form, the CDR3 reads TGTGCCAGCAGCTTCCCGGGCCCCGTTTCCTACGAGCAGTACTTC. Protein sequence: CASSFPGPVSYEQYF. V and J are TRBV28 and TRBJ2-7; no definite D call. Per germline, CDR1 MDHEN and CDR2 SYDVKM. The CDR3 contains 15 residues. The V end was cut by 6 bases, the J end by 1 base, with 16 bases between.

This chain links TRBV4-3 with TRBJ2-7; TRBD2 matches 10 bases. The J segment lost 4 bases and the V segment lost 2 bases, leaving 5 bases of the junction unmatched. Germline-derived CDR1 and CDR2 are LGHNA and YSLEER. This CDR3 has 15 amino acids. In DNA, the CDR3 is TGCGCCAGCAGCCAAATATCTAGCGGGAGTTACGAGCAGTACTTC. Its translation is CASSQISSGSYEQYF.

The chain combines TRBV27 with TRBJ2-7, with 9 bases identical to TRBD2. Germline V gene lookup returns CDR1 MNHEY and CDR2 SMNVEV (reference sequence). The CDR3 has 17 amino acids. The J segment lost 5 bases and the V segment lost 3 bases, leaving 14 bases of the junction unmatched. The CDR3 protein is CASSFLGLAGGPDEQYF. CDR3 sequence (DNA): TGTGCCAGCAGTTTTCTAGGGCTGGCGGGAGGGCCTGACGAGCAGTACTTC.

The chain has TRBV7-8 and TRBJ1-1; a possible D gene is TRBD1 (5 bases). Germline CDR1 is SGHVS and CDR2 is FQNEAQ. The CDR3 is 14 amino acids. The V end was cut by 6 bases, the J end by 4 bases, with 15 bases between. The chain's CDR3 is CASSLSVGGTEAFF. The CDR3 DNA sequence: TGTGCCAGCAGTTTAAGCGTGGGGGGCACTGAAGCTTTCTTT.

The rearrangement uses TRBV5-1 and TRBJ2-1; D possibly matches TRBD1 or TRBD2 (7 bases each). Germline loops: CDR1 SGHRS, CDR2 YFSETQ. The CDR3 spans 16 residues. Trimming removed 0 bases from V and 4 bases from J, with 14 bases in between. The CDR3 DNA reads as TGCGCCAGCAGCTTGGAGGGGGCGGGAGAGTACAATGAGCAGTTCTTC. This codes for CASSLEGAGEYNEQFF.